This record looks at one T cell receptor (beta chain) sequence and its context. Antigen specificity is unknown. This sample was taken from a study of cytomegalovirus exposure and HLA in healthy donors. Findings and limits, study-wide: Segments of the TCR beta V type were, in most cases, productive about 90% or about 30% of the time in an earlier analysis. An assumption of roughly uniform sequencing depth across donors underlay the presence/absence analyses. Later analysis showed TCR association rates varying by HLA locus, highest for DRB1 and lowest for HLA-C.

Primers for the PCR totalled 60 Vbeta and 13 Jbeta. Libraries were prepared by immunoSEQ multiplex PCR; TCRdb keeps only in-frame clonotypes and omits some of them. There are about 130,000 clones in the sample; 83% occur only once, and roughly 1.2% lies in the top ten. The CDR3 totals 13 residues. The germline CDR1 and CDR2 sequences are MNHEY and SVGAGI. V gave up 6 bases and J gave up 12 bases; unmatched junction bases: 7. Source material: PBMCs. The chain links TRBV6-5 to TRBJ2-7, with TRBD2 matching over 14 bases. The source is a girl between 2 and 10 years old in good health and CMV-seronegative. The CDR3 spells CASSTGTSGRTYF. The CDR3 bases are TGTGCCAGCAGCACCGGGACTAGCGGGAGAACGTACTTC.